The source of this T cell receptor (beta chain) is a study of CD8 T cells in Susac syndrome. The CDR3 runs 14 residues. CDR1 and CDR2 (germline): SGHRS, YFSETQ. With 3 bases clipped from V and 2 bases from J, the junction kept 3 bases outside the gene matches. An input of roughly 0.5 to 1 ug of RNA was subjected to reverse transcription using random hexamers. Amplification of TCR beta CDR3 used immunoSEQ multiplex PCR across 54 Vbeta and 13 Jbeta. Each CDR3 protein gets one entry after TCRdb re-called the immunoSEQ multiplex PCR reads with MiXCR. The sample has over 350,000 distinct CDR3 sequences, 85% seen once. Blood CD8+ and CD4+ T cells underwent high-throughput TCR beta sequencing. Negative isolation yielded CD8+ and CD4+ T cells; FACS enriched TEMRA cells.

This TCR was sampled from a human donor with multiple sclerosis. Sequenced material: CD8+ T cells from PBMCs. V is TRBV5-1 and J is TRBJ2-5; 8 nucleotides match TRBD1. The CDR3 loop reads CASSSDREQETQYF. Here the CDR3 DNA reads TGCGCCAGCAGCTCGGACAGGGAACAAGAGACCCAGTACTTC.